The present T cell receptor beta chain was sequenced within a study of cytomegalovirus exposure and HLA in healthy donors. Points on this clone: Its antigen is unidentified.

V was clipped by 6 bases and J by 5 bases, with 10 bases between them. Looked up from germline, CDR1 is SNHLY and CDR2 is FYNNEI. The CDR3 has 12 residues. Study-level points and caveats: The HLA-A and HLA-B alleles of most subjects were reportedly predicted accurately from TCR beta sequences. The classifier reportedly diagnosed cytomegalovirus status with high sensitivity and specificity.

PCR was performed using 60 Vbeta and 13 Jbeta primers. Sequencing used immunoSEQ multiplex PCR; TCRdb keeps in-frame clones, though not all of them. The sample records roughly 84,000 clones, around 82% being singletons. J is TRBJ1-2 and V is TRBV2; D is perhaps TRBD1 (6 bases). Sequencing used PBMCs. The receptor comes from a middle-aged man in good health and CMV-seronegative. CDR3 region: CASSPTGYGYTF. CDR3 nucleotides: TGTGCCAGCAGCCCAACAGGGTATGGCTACACCTTC.